A selection of T cell receptor beta chains follows, all from one sample in a study of blood T cell dynamics during melanoma immunotherapy. TCRdb's copy holds only in-frame clones and misses some; the assay was immunoSEQ multiplex PCR. The sample has around 10,000 clones, roughly 83% seen once. This specimen was blood, taken from a patient treated with checkpoint blockade. The receptors were sampled from a human donor with melanoma. The CDR3 runs from the conserved cysteine through the conserved F or W. The D gene is left open where the match is weak. Size is stated for part of the rows, as once, few or many counts, or as a class when the clone is expanded.

>TRBV28|TRBJ1-2|NA|NA
CASSPHTGAPEGYTF
TGTGCCAGCAGTCCTCATACCGGGGCCCCGGAGGGCTACACCTTC
>TRBV28|TRBJ1-6|NA|NA
CASTLPGGNSPLHF
TGTGCCAGCACCCTACCGGGAGGTAATTCACCCCTCCACTTT
>TRBV29-1|TRBJ2-3|TRBD2|NA
CSVEAQGGGITDTQYF
TGCAGCGTTGAAGCCCAGGGCGGGGGGATTACAGATACGCAGTATTTT
>TRBV7-9|TRBJ1-1|NA|NA
CASSSNTLVTEAFF
TGTGCCAGCAGCTCTAATACACTAGTCACTGAAGCTTTCTTT
>TRBV5-1|TRBJ2-5|NA|once
CASSLQLEETQYF
TGCGCCAGCAGCTTACAGCTCGAAGAGACCCAGTACTTC
>TRBV10-1|TRBJ2-3|NA|once
CASSERSTDTQYF
TGCGCCAGCAGTGAGAGGAGCACAGATACGCAGTATTTT
>TRBV19|TRBJ2-7|NA|NA
CASSSRSGAEQYF
TGTGCCAGTAGTTCCCGGTCTGGGGCCGAGCAGTACTTC
>TRBV5-1|TRBJ1-1|NA|NA
CASSSLGPSLTEAFF
TGCGCCAGCAGCTCCCTCGGTCCGAGCCTCACTGAAGCTTTCTTT
>TRBV7-9|TRBJ1-2|NA|NA
CASSLGQTSNYGYTF
TGTGCCAGCAGCTTGGGGCAGACATCTAACTATGGCTACACCTTC
>TRBV7-2|TRBJ2-1|NA|NA
CASSPLSRLEQFF
TGTGCCAGCAGCCCTCTATCGAGGCTTGAGCAGTTCTTC
>TRBV5-1|TRBJ2-2|NA|NA
CASSLVAGRDTGELFF
TGCGCCAGCAGCTTGGTGGCGGGACGGGACACCGGGGAGCTGTTTTTT
>TRBV28|TRBJ1-4|NA|NA
CASSFFRGANEKLFF
TGTGCCAGCAGTTTCTTTAGGGGAGCTAATGAAAAACTGTTTTTT
>TRBV5-4|TRBJ2-1|NA|NA
CASSLDGSSYNEQFF
TGTGCCAGCAGCTTGGACGGGAGCTCCTACAATGAGCAGTTCTTC
>TRBV7-3|TRBJ1-5|NA|NA
CASSLAHGEGQPQHF
TGTGCCAGCAGCTTAGCGCACGGGGAGGGACAGCCCCAGCATTTT